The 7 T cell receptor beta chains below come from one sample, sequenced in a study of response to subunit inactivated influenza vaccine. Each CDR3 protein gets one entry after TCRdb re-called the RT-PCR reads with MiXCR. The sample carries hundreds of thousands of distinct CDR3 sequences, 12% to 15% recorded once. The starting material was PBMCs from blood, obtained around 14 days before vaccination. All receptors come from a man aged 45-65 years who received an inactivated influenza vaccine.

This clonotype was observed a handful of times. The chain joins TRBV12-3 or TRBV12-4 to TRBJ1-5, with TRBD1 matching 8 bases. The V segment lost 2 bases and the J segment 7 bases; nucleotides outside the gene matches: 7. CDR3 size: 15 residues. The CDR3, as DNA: TGTGCCAGCAGTTTAAAACAGGGGGTTCTCCAGCCCCAGCATTTT. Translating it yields CASSLKQGVLQPQHF.

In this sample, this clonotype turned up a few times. The CDR3 spells CASGPGGGHEAFF. DNA for the CDR3: TGCGCCAGCGGCCCGGGAGGGGGCCATGAAGCTTTCTTT. The chain recombines TRBV5-1 with TRBJ1-1, with 7 nucleotides matching TRBD1. CDR3 length equals 13 residues. Germline V CDR1 and CDR2: SGHRS, YFSETQ. V shed 7 bases and J 7 bases; nucleotides not matched to a gene: 10.

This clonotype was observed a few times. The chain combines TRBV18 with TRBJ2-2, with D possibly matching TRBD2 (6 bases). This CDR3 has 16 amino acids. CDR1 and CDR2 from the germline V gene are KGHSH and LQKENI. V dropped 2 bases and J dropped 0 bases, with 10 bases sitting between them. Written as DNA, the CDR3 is TGTGCCAGCTCACCAATCGGGGGTCCGAACACCGGGGAGCTGTTTTTT. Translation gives CASSPIGGPNTGELFF.

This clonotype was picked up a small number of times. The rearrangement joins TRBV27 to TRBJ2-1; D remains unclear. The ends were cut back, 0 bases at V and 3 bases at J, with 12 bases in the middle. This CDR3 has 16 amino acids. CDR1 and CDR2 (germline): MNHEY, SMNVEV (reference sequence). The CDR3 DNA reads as TGTGCCAGCAGTTTATCGGTGAGACTTCTCTACAATGAGCAGTTCTTC. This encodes CASSLSVRLLYNEQFF.

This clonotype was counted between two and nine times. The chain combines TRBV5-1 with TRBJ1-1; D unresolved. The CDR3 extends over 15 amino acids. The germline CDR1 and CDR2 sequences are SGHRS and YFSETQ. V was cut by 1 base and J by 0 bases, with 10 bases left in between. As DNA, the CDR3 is TGCGCCAGCAGCTTGTCTGTCGATTTGAACACTGAAGCTTTCTTT. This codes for CASSLSVDLNTEAFF.

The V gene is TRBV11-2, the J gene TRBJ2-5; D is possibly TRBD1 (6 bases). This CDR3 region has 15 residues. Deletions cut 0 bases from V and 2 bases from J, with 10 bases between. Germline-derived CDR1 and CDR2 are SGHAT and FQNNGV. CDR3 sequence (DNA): TGTGCCAGCAGCTTAGAAACAGGGCGGCAAGAGACCCAGTACTTC. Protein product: CASSLETGRQETQYF.

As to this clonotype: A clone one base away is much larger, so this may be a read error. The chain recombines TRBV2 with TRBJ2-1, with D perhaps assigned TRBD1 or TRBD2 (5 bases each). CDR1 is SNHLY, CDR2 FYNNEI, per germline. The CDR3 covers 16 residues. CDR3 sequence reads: CASSDRTGRKDNEQLF. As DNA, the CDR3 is TGTGCCAGCAGTGACAGAACGGGACGCAAAGACAATGAGCAGCTCTTC.